This T cell receptor (beta chain) was observed in a study of identical twins. V lost 3 bases to trimming and J lost 2 bases; unmatched junction nucleotides: 6. Germline assignment: CDR1 KGHSH and CDR2 LQKENI. The CDR3 extends over 15 amino acids. In TCRdb, the 5' RACE reads were re-called with MiXCR into one record per CDR3 protein. The sample has 200,000 to 250,000 distinct CDR3 sequences; roughly 7% are singletons. A few counts support this clonotype. A further study also used this sample, focusing on yellow fever vaccine responses in identical twins. Per that study: In identical twins, vaccine T cell responses appeared partly shared and partly individual.

The material sequenced was memory (CD45RO+) T cells sorted from blood. This rearrangement joins TRBV18 to TRBJ1-1; 7 nucleotides align to TRBD1. The sequence came from a woman younger than 30 in good health. In DNA, the CDR3 is TGTGCCAGCTCACCCCGGGACAGAAGAAACACTGAAGCTTTCTTT. It encodes CASSPRDRRNTEAFF.